This T cell receptor beta chain was captured by sequencing in a study of T cell repertoires in cytomegalovirus infection. At the level of the study: Recently described HLA-C-restricted plus well-studied HLA-B-restricted CMV epitopes were used. Broader study findings: HLA-C-restricted CMV-specific TCR beta clonotypes were dominant in the ex vivo response. CMV carriers having the relevant HLA were flagged by cumulative public TCR beta family frequency.

On this clonotype itself: Its antigen remains unknown.

Germline V CDR1 and CDR2: SGHTA, FQGNSA. V shed 5 bases and J shed 1 base, with 17 bases lying between them. This CDR3 region has 16 residues. TCRdb re-called the reads through MiXCR, storing one row per CDR3 protein. Counted here are about 500,000 distinct CDR3 sequences, 30% to 40% occurring once; the ten biggest clones make up about 17%. V and J are TRBV7-2 and TRBJ1-2; D possibly corresponds to TRBD1 (6 bases). Sequences were derived from cultured PBMCs, sampled from culture after CMV antigen stimulation. The TCR sequence derives from a human donor in good health (CMV status not recorded). Some clones in this sample may be carry-over from other donors' samples. CDR3 DNA sequence: TGTGCCAGCAGCCGAAAGGACAGTCCGTTTAACTATGGCTACACCTTC. Amino acids: CASSRKDSPFNYGYTF.